This T cell receptor beta chain comes out of a study of cytomegalovirus exposure and HLA in healthy donors. The CDR3 runs 16 residues. Germline V gene lookup returns CDR1 MDHEN and CDR2 SYDVKM. Trimming removed 1 base from V and 4 bases from J; junction bases left unmatched: 4. Regarding this clone: Its specificity is not known.

Whole-study results and caveats: A link between a missense DCLRE1C variant and TCR beta V- and J-gene trimming emerged from a later analysis.

This PCR relied on a set of 60 Vbeta primers and 13 Jbeta primers. The repertoire was sequenced with immunoSEQ multiplex PCR; TCRdb's copy has only in-frame clones and lacks some. The profile covers about 180,000 clones, with around four fifths appearing a single time and 3.7% taken by the ten largest. This TCR was recovered from an older woman in good health and CMV-seropositive. Sequencing was carried out using PBMCs. V and J are TRBV28 and TRBJ1-4; TRBD1 aligns across 9 bases. In DNA form, the CDR3 reads TGTGCCAGCAGTTTATCTCCGGGACAGGGTAATGAAAAACTGTTTTTT. Translated, it gives CASSLSPGQGNEKLFF.